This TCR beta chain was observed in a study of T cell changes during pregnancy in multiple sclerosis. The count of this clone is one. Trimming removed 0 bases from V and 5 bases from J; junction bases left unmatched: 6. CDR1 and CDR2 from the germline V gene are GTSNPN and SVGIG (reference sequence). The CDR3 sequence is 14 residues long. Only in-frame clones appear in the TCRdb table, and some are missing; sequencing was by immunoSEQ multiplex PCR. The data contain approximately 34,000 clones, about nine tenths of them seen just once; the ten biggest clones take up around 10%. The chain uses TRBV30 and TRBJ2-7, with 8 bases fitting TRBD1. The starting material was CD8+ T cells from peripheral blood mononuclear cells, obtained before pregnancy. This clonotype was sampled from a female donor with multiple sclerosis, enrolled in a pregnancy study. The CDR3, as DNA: TGTGCCTGGAGTGTGATGACAGGGGACGACGAGCAGTACTTC. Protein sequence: CAWSVMTGDDEQYF. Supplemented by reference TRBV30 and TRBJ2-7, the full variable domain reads SQTIHQWPATLVQPVGSPLSLECTVEGTSNPNLYWYRQAAGRGLQLLFYSVGIGQISSEVPQNLSASRPQDRQFILSSKKLLLSDSGFYLCAWSVMTGDDEQYFGPGTRLTVT.